Below, 10 T cell receptor beta chains from the same sample are listed, as sequenced in a study of cytomegalovirus exposure and HLA in healthy donors. With 60 Vbeta and 13 Jbeta primers, the PCR was carried out. This table comes from immunoSEQ multiplex PCR, and its TCRdb copy is limited to in-frame clones, with some not included. This table holds 120,000 or so clones, around four fifths found once. The sequencing sample was made of PBMCs. The receptors derive from a man younger than 30 in good health and CMV-seropositive.

The chain recombines TRBV5-1 with TRBJ1-2, with 10 bases identical to TRBD1. V shed 0 bases, J shed 4 bases, and the junction held 3 bases outside the gene matches. CDR1 and CDR2 (germline): SGHRS, YFSETQ. This CDR3 spans 15 amino acids. The CDR3 spells CASSLGDRGGYGYTF. The CDR3 DNA sequence: TGCGCCAGCAGCTTGGGGGACAGGGGAGGCTATGGCTACACCTTC.

The chain uses TRBV6-5 and TRBJ1-2; possibly TRBD1 for D (5 bases). The CDR3 spans 11 residues. Trimming pared 5 bases from V and 8 bases from J, leaving 9 bases between. Germline values: CDR1 MNHEY, CDR2 SVGAGI. The CDR3 loop is CASSEGQGYTF. The CDR3 DNA is TGTGCCAGCAGTGAAGGACAAGGCTACACCTTC.

The chain carries TRBV16 and TRBJ2-7; 9 nucleotides align to TRBD1. The CDR3 is 15 residues long. The ends lost 6 bases at V and 1 base at J; junction bases unmatched: 7. The germline gives CDR1 KGHSY, CDR2 FQNENV. Here the CDR3 reads CASSPGQGISYEQYF. CDR3 sequence (DNA): TGTGCCAGCAGTCCGGGACAGGGAATTTCCTACGAGCAGTACTTC.

Note on this clone: Other DNA sequences from this sample encode an identical CDR3 as well. J is TRBJ2-7 and V is TRBV29-1; TRBD1 matches 9 bases. The CDR3 runs 12 residues. V was clipped by 6 bases and J by 4 bases; unmatched bases: 4. CDR1 SQVTM and CDR2 ANQGSEA come from the germline V gene. The CDR3 loop is CSVPGQGYEQYF. CDR3 DNA sequence: TGCAGCGTCCCAGGACAGGGGTACGAGCAGTACTTC.

V gene TRBV9 combines with J gene TRBJ2-7; a possible D gene is TRBD1 (5 bases). V lost 1 base and J lost 3, with 14 bases in between. The CDR3 has 15 residues. CDR1 and CDR2 from the germline V gene are SGDLS and YYNGEE. The CDR3 here is CASSVQGTSGYEQYF. In nucleotides, the CDR3 is TGTGCCAGCAGCGTACAGGGAACCTCCGGCTACGAGCAGTACTTC. Full variable domain (remainder filled in from reference TRBV9 and TRBJ2-7): DSGVTQTPKHLITATGQRVTLRCSPRSGDLSVYWYQQSLDQGLQFLIQYYNGEERAKGNILERFSAQQFPDLHSELNLSSLELGDSALYFCASSVQGTSGYEQYFGPGTRLTVT.

The CDR3: CSVVVAGGFDGYTF. The CDR3 DNA is TGCAGCGTTGTAGTCGCTGGGGGGTTTGACGGCTACACCTTC. This rearrangement joins TRBV29-1 to TRBJ1-2; the D gene is possibly TRBD1 (5 bases). The CDR3 length is 14 residues. Germline values: CDR1 SQVTM, CDR2 ANQGSEA. Trimming pared 4 bases from V and 8 bases from J, leaving 20 bases between.

This chain joins TRBV5-6 and TRBJ2-7; 11 bases are shared with TRBD2. The germline gives CDR1 SGHDT, CDR2 YYEEEE. The CDR3 runs to 15 residues. V lost 2 bases, J lost 3 bases, and 4 bases stayed unmatched. The CDR3 DNA sequence: TGTGCCAGCAGCTTAAGGCTAGCGGGGGGCTACGAGCAGTACTTC. Its protein is CASSLRLAGGYEQYF.

V is TRBV16 and J is TRBJ2-7; the D gene is possibly TRBD2 (6 bases). V lost 2 bases and J 0 bases, leaving 17 bases between the germline ends. The CDR3 runs 17 residues. Germline lookup yields CDR1 KGHSY and CDR2 FQNENV. This CDR3 is CASSQQGGDGSSYEQYF. Here the CDR3 DNA reads TGTGCCAGCAGCCAACAGGGCGGGGACGGGAGCTCCTACGAGCAGTACTTC.

The V and J genes are TRBV19 and TRBJ1-5; 7 bases map to TRBD1. This CDR3 has 14 residues. Germline V gives CDR1 LNHDA, CDR2 SQIVND (reference sequence). V was pared by 3 bases and J by 4 bases, with 3 bases of the junction left unmatched. The DNA for the CDR3 is TGTGCCAGTAGTATGGGGACAGTGAATCAGCCCCAGCATTTT. Translated, it gives CASSMGTVNQPQHF.

The V and J genes are TRBV5-4 and TRBJ1-5; tentatively, D is TRBD1 (6 bases). The CDR3 sequence is 16 residues long. CDR1 SGHNT and CDR2 YYREEE come from the germline V gene (reference sequence). V gave up 2 bases and J gave up 3 bases, with 15 bases separating them. Written as DNA, the CDR3 is TGTGCCAGCAGCTTAGTGGACAGAGATTTCAATCAGCCCCAGCATTTT. Protein: CASSLVDRDFNQPQHF.